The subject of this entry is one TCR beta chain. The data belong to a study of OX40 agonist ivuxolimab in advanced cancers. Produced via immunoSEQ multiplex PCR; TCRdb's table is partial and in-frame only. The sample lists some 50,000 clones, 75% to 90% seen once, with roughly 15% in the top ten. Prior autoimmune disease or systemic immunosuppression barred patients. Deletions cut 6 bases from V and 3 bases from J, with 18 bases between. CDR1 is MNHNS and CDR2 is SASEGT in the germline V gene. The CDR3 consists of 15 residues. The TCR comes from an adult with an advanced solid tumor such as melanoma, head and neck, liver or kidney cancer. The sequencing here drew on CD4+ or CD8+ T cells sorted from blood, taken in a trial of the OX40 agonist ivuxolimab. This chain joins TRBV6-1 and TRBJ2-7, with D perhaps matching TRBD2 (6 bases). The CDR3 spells CASSTYGREDYEQYF. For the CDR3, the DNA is TGTGCCAGCAGCACCTATGGCAGGGAGGACTACGAGCAGTACTTC.